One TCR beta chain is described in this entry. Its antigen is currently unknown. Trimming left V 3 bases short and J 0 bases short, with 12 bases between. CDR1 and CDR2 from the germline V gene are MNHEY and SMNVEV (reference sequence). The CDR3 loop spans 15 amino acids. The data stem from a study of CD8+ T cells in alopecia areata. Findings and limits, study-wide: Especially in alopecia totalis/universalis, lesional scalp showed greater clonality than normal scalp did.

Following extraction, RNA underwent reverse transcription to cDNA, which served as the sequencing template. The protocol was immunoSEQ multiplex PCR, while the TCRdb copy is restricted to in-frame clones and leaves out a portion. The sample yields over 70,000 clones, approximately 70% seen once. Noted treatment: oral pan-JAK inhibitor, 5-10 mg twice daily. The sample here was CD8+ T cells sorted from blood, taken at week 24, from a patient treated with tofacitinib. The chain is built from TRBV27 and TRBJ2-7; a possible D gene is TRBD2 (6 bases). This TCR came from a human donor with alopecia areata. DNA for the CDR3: TGTGCCAGCAGTTTTACTATCGGGAGCTCCTACGAGCAGTACTTC. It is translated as CASSFTIGSSYEQYF.